Each of the 9 T cell receptor beta chains below was sequenced from the same sample in a study of early T cells in non-severe SARS-CoV-2 infection. MiXCR, run by TCRdb on the 5' RACE reads, gives a single entry per CDR3 protein. This repertoire shows about 77,000 distinct CDR3 sequences, roughly 12% found once; its top ten account for roughly 16%. The starting material was whole blood, obtained at baseline. The source of these receptors is an adult who was a healthcare worker with PCR-confirmed SARS-CoV-2 infection or an uninfected control (not recorded which). The donor label of this sample is uncertain.

This clonotype was detected only a few times. This chain connects TRBV9 to TRBJ1-2, with D tentatively TRBD1 (5 bases). This CDR3 comprises 16 residues. Germline V gene sequence: CDR1 SGDLS, CDR2 YYNGEE. The ends were cut back, 1 base at V and 2 bases at J, with 15 bases in the middle. The CDR3 DNA follows: TGTGCCAGCAGCGTAAATCGGGGGGAAGCGAACTATGGCTACACCTTC. It codes for CASSVNRGEANYGYTF.

This clonotype was seen only a few times. This chain uses TRBV29-1 with TRBJ2-7; D unresolved. Trimming left V 4 bases short and J 3 bases short, with 10 bases between. The V gene's germline CDR1 is SQVTM and CDR2 ANQGSEA. CDR3 length equals 12 residues. This CDR3 reads CSVVHGGYEQYF. CDR3 nucleotides: TGCAGCGTTGTTCACGGTGGCTACGAGCAGTACTTC.

At least ten counts were recorded for this clonotype. This sequence joins TRBV24-1 and TRBJ2-1; D not resolved. The CDR3 loop spans 11 amino acids. V was trimmed by 1 base and J by 6 bases, leaving 0 bases between them. From germline, CDR1 is KGHDR and CDR2 SFDVKD. CDR3 residues: CATSDFNEQFF. The DNA of the CDR3 is TGTGCCACCAGTGATTTCAATGAGCAGTTCTTC.

This clonotype showed up just a few times. The rearrangement uses TRBV30 and TRBJ2-5; no clear D. CDR3 length: 11 amino acids. Germline values: CDR1 GTSNPN, CDR2 SVGIG (reference sequence). The ends were cut back, 0 bases at V and 4 bases at J, with 3 bases in the middle. CDR3 nucleotides: TGTGCCTGGAGTGTCGGAGAGACCCAGTACTTC. This gives the protein CAWSVGETQYF.

The CDR3 DNA sequence: TGCAGTGCTAGATTGGCTCTTTCCTACGAGCAGTACTTC. This codes for CSARLALSYEQYF. This sequence joins TRBV20-1 and TRBJ2-7; D gene unclear. V was shortened by 2 bases and J by 1 base, with 9 bases between the two germline ends. Germline CDR1 is DFQATT and CDR2 is SNEGSKA (reference sequence). CDR3 length equals 13 residues.

The J gene is TRBJ2-2, the V gene TRBV7-6, with 7 bases fitting TRBD2. This CDR3 spans 15 amino acids. The junction had 4 bases not matched to a gene; V was cut back by 0 bases and J by 6 bases. CDR1 is SGHVS and CDR2 is FNYEAQ in the germline V gene. CDR3 amino acids: CASSLAGEGAGELFF. CDR3 coding DNA: TGTGCCAGCAGCTTAGCCGGGGAGGGAGCCGGGGAGCTGTTTTTT.

This clonotype was observed at least ten times. This rearrangement joins TRBV29-1 to TRBJ2-7, with D tentatively TRBD2 (5 bases). The CDR3 has 11 residues. V was clipped by 6 bases and J by 3 bases, with 9 bases between them. Germline-derived CDR1 and CDR2 are SQVTM and ANQGSEA. CDR3 DNA: TGCAGCGTGACTATGTTCTACGAGCAGTACTTC. This encodes CSVTMFYEQYF.

This clonotype was recorded a few times. V gene TRBV29-1 combines with J gene TRBJ2-7, with D possibly matching TRBD2 (6 bases). The CDR3 runs to 16 residues. V dropped 0 bases and J dropped 3 bases, with 18 bases sitting between them. CDR1 SQVTM and CDR2 ANQGSEA come from the germline V gene. CDR3 in DNA: TGCAGCGTTGAAGATCGCGGGGCGAGCTCCTTCTACGAGCAGTACTTC. As protein: CSVEDRGASSFYEQYF.

The rearrangement links TRBV10-2 to TRBJ1-3, with D hard to call. The CDR3 is 15 residues long. Trimming took 4 bases from V and 1 from J, leaving 11 bases between them. The germline gives CDR1 WSHSY, CDR2 SAAADI. Written as DNA, the CDR3 is TGCGCCAGCAGTGGGAAGGGCGGATCTGGAAACACCATATATTTT. Its protein product is CASSGKGGSGNTIYF.